Given below is one TCR beta chain in context. The antigen it recognizes is unknown. Base qualities are not recorded, but no much larger clone differs from it by a single base. This record comes from a study of T cell responses to AZD1222 COVID-19 vaccine (dated by TCRdb to the early 2020s). In the study overall: AZD1222 recipients given second doses at about 4 weeks or at about 12 weeks were pooled, since spike-specific TCR depth and breadth were not found to differ between the two schedules. TCR sequencing was performed for 230 to 250 trial participants, of whom 207 were given two doses of AZD1222 and around 25 were given two doses of MenACWY control vaccine. Enrollment into the trials was organized by age into subgroups of 18-55, 56-69 and 70-plus years, and those subgroups contained approximately 150, 30 and 60 TCR-sequenced participants, respectively.

The CDR3 regions of human TCRbeta chains were subjected to immunosequencing. The authors' pipeline ran thus. Repertoire TCRs were checked for matches against a reference library of SARS-CoV-2-specific TCRs that had been generated using the MIRA antigen-specificity platform. Breadth was defined as the fraction of unique TCRs that were SARS-CoV-2-associated. Depth was defined as the fraction of total T cells that were SARS-CoV-2-associated. Using the MIRA data, every spike-specific TCR was mapped to the spike region that the TCR reacted to and assigned to either a CD4 or a CD8 class. Log10-transformed breadth and depth values were compared by one-way ANOVA with Sidak's multiple comparisons tests. As stored in TCRdb, this immuneACCESS dataset retains in-frame rearrangements with V and J assigned. A fraction of the clones does not appear; measured against another copy, unresolved V genes explain less than half of the discrepancy, and the remainder lacks a known reason. For V, J and clone size, that table is used; D and trimming come from the DNA. The sample contains 100,000 to 150,000 clones, 70% to 90% of them found a single time. The ten largest clones capture about 29% of the sample.

In light of the paper, this sample's time point label describes: baseline before first vaccination. The vaccinee samples were drawn from two UK trials, COV001 and COV002, one of which was a single-blind randomized controlled phase 2/3 trial testing AZD1222 (ChAdOx1 nCoV-19) in healthy adults. Trial participant PBMC samples were collected at day 0 and day 28 after the second dose for TCRbeta chain sequencing. The CDR3, from cysteine to phenylalanine, totals 13 residues. The entry retains the CDR3 DNA only, 39 bases that are in frame from base 1. For this chain, trimming is 1 base at the V end and 8 bases at the J end, and the number of junction bases without a gene match is 1. The study at large found these results: Because no day 14 peak-response samples were available, the repertoires could be characterized only after the peak T cell response. Most participants were white British and females outnumbered males, and the authors suggested that clonal diversity may have been underestimated. The vaccine-associated CD4 TCRs covered the entire spike protein, and the dominant responses fell in regions 160-218 and 743-854. The 56-69-year group was small, and its depth increase did not reach significance, likely because of low power. A significant rise in spike-specific TCR breadth and depth was observed after two AZD1222 doses relative to day 0 and relative to MenACWY recipients. Conclusions about previously exposed vaccinees are limited, since just five or six AZD1222 recipients were seropositive for SARS-CoV-2 at baseline. Epitopes outside the regions mutated in the B.1.351 and B.1.1.7 variants were reportedly recognized by nearly half of the unique spike-specific TCRs.

This receptor was taken from an adult in good health. The specimen was peripheral blood, collected on day 0 of AZD1222 vaccination. The chain employs TRBV12-3 or TRBV12-4 and TRBJ1-2, and 10 junction bases match TRBD1. The CDR3: CASSLETGGGYTF. The DNA sequence follows: TGTGCCAGCAGTTTAGAGACAGGGGGCGGCTACACCTTC.